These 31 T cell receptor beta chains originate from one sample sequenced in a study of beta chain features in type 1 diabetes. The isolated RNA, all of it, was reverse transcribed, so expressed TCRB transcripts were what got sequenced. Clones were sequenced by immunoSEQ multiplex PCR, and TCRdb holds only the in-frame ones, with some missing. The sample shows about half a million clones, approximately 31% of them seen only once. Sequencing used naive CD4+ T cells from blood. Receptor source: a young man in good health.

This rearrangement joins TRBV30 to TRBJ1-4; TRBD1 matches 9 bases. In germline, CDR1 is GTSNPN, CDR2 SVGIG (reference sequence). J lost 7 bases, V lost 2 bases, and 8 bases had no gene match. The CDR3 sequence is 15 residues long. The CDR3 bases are TGTGCCTGGAGTACAGGGGACAGGGTCGGTGAAAAACTGTTTTTT. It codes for CAWSTGDRVGEKLFF.

Here the CDR3 reads CASSPGRDSQYF. In nucleotides, the CDR3 is TGTGCCAGCTCACCAGGAAGGGATTCCCAGTACTTC. The rearrangement uses TRBV18 and TRBJ2-5; D remains unclear. Trimming stripped 2 bases from V and 9 bases from J, with 10 bases between. This CDR3 contains 12 residues. CDR1 and CDR2 (germline): KGHSH, LQKENI.

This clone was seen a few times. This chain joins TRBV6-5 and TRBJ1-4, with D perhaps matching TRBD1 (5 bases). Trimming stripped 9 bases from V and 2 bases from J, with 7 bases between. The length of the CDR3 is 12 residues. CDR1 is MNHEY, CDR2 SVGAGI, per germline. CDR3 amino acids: CASGDTNEKLFF. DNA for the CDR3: TGTGCCAGTGGGGACACTAATGAAAAACTGTTTTTT.

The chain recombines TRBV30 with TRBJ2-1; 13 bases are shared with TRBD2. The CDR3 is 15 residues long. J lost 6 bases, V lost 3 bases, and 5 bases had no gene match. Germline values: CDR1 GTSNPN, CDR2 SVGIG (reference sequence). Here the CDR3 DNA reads TGTGCCTGGAGGGCCGGGACTAGCGGGATCAATGAGCAGTTCTTC. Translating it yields CAWRAGTSGINEQFF.

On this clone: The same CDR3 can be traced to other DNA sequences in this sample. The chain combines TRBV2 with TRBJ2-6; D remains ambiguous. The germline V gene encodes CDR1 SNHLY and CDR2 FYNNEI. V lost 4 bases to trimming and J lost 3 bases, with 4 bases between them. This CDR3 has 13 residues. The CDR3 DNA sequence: TGTGCCAGCAGTGTGTTTGGGGCCAACGTCCTGACTTTC. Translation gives CASSVFGANVLTF.

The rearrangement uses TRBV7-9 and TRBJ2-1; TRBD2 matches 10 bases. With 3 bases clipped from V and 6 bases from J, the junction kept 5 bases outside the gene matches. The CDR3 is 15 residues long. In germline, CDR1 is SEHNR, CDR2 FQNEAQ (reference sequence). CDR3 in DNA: TGTGCCAGCAGCTTTCAACTAGCGGGGATCAATGAGCAGTTCTTC. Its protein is CASSFQLAGINEQFF.

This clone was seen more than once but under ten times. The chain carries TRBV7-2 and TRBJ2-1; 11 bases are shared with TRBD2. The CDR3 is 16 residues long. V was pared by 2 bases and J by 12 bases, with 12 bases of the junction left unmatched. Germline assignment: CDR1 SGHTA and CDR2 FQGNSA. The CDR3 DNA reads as TGTGCCAGCAGCTTACCCACCGCCGGGACTAGCGGACGGCAGTTCTTC. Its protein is CASSLPTAGTSGRQFF.

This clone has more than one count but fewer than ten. The CDR3 here is CASSQQQGGVDEQFF. DNA for the CDR3: TGTGCCAGCAGCCAGCAACAGGGAGGAGTGGATGAGCAGTTCTTC. The rearrangement uses TRBV14 and TRBJ2-1; D possibly matches TRBD1 or TRBD2 (6 bases each). This CDR3 comprises 15 residues. The germline CDR1 and CDR2 sequences are SGHDN and FVKESK. V lost 3 bases and J lost 8, with 17 bases in between.

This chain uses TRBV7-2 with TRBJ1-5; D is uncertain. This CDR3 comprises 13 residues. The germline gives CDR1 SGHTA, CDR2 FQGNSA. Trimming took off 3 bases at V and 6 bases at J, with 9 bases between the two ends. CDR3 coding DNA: TGTGCCAGCAGCTTTAAAGGGCGTCAGCCCCAGCATTTT. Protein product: CASSFKGRQPQHF.

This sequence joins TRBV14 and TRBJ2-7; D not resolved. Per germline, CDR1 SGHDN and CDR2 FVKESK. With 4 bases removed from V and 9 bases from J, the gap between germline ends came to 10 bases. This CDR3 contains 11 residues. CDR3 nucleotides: TGTGCCAGCAGCCCGGGTCTAGGGCAGTACTTC. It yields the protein CASSPGLGQYF.

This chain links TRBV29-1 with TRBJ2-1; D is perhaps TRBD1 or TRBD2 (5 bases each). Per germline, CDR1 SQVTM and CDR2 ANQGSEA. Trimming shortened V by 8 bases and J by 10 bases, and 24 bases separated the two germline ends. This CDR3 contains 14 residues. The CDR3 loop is CSLRDQKFGWEQFF. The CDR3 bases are TGCAGCCTCCGGGACCAAAAGTTTGGGTGGGAGCAGTTCTTC.

CDR3 nucleotide sequence: TGTGCCAGCAGCTTAGTAGGACAGCGTAATGAAAAACTGTTTTTT. Translation gives CASSLVGQRNEKLFF. The chain uses TRBV7-6 and TRBJ1-4; D might be TRBD1 (6 bases). The V gene's germline CDR1 is SGHVS and CDR2 FNYEAQ. The CDR3 is 15 residues long. V lost 1 base, J lost 4 bases, and 10 bases lay in between.

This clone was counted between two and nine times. The CDR3 region is CASGQGGEQFF. Written as DNA, the CDR3 is TGTGCCAGCGGACAGGGCGGTGAGCAGTTCTTC. The J gene is TRBJ2-1, the V gene TRBV6-6; 8 bases map to TRBD1. The V gene's germline CDR1 is MNHNY and CDR2 SVGAGI (reference sequence). J gave up 9 bases and V 8 bases, and 3 bases lay outside the gene matches. The CDR3 is made up of 11 amino acids.

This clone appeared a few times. The CDR3 bases are TGTGCCAGCATTCTGGGGATCGAAGCTTTCTTT. Translating gives CASILGIEAFF. This chain connects TRBV2 to TRBJ1-1; D gene unclear. Between the trimmed V and J ends, which lost 7 bases and 8 bases, there was a span of 11 bases. The CDR3 consists of 11 residues. Germline assignment: CDR1 SNHLY and CDR2 FYNNEI.

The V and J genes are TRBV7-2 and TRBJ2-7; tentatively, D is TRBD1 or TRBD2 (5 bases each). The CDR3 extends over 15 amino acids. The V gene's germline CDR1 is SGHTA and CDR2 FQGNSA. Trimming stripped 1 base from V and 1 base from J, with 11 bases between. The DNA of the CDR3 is TGTGCCAGCAGCTTAGTCTTGGGGGTGTCCTACGAGCAGTACTTC. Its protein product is CASSLVLGVSYEQYF. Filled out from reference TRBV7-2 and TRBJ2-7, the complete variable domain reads GAGVSQSPSNKVTEKGKDVELRCDPISGHTALYWYRQSLGQGLEFLIYFQGNSAPDKSGLPSDRFSAERTGGSVSTLTIQRTQQEDSAVYLCASSLVLGVSYEQYFGPGTRLTVT.

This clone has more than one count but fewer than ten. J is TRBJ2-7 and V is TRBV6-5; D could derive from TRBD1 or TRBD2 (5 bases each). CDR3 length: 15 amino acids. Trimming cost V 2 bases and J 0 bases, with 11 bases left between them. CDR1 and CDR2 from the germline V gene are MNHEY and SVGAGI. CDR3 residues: CASSYRDRRSYEQYF. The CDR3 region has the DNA TGTGCCAGCAGTTACCGGGACCGCCGCTCCTACGAGCAGTACTTC.

This chain's CDR3 is CASSLDREDTQYF. In nucleotides, the CDR3 is TGTGCCAGCAGCTTGGACCGTGAAGATACGCAGTATTTT. The chain links TRBV7-2 to TRBJ2-3, with unresolved D. Trimming took 3 bases from V and 5 from J, leaving 9 bases between them. The CDR3 runs 13 residues. Germline V gene data show CDR1 as SGHTA and CDR2 as FQGNSA.

CDR3 sequence (DNA): TGTGCCAGCAGCCGCCCCGTAGCGGGAGCCGCCTACGAGCAGTACTTC. Translation gives CASSRPVAGAAYEQYF. The V call is TRBV28, the J call TRBJ2-7; TRBD2 agrees at 9 bases. Germline loops: CDR1 MDHEN, CDR2 SYDVKM. Trimming cost V 6 bases and J 2 bases; bases outside gene matches: 11. The CDR3 extends over 16 amino acids.

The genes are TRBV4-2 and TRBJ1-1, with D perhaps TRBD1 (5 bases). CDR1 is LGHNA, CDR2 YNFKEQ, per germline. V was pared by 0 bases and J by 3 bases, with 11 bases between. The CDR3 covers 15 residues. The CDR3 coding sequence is TGTGCCAGCAGCCAAGAGCTGGGGCCGGACACTGAAGCTTTCTTT. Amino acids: CASSQELGPDTEAFF.

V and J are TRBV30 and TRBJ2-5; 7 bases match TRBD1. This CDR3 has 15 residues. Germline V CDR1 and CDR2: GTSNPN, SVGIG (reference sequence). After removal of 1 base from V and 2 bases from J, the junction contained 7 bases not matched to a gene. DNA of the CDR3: TGTGCCTGGAGTGCCGGGACAGCAAAACAAGAGACCCAGTACTTC. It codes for CAWSAGTAKQETQYF.

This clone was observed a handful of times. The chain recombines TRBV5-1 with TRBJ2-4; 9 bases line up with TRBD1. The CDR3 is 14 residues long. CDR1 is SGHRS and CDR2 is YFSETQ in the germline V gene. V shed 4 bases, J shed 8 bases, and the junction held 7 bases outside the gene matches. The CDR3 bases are TGCGCCAGCAGCCCCATACAGGGGGCTTACATTCAGTACTTC. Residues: CASSPIQGAYIQYF.

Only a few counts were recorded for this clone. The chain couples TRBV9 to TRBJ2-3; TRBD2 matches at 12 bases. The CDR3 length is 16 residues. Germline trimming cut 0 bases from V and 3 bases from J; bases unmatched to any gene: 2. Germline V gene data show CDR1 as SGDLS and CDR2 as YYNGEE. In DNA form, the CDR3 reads TGTGCCAGCAGCGTAGGGACTAGCGGGACGACAGATACGCAGTATTTT. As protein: CASSVGTSGTTDTQYF.

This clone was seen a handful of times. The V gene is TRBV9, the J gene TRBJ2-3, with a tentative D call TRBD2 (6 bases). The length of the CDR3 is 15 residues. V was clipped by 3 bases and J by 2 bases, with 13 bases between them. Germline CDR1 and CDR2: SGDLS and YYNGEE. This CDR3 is CASSDLTSNTDTQYF. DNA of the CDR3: TGTGCCAGCAGCGACCTGACTAGTAACACAGATACGCAGTATTTT.

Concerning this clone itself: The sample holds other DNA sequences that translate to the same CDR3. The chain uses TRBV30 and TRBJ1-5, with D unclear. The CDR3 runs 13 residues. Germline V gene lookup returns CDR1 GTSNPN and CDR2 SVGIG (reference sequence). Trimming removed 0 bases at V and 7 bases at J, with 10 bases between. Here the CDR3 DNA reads TGTGCCTGGAGTGTTGGAGACGGGCAGCCCCAGCATTTT. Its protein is CAWSVGDGQPQHF.

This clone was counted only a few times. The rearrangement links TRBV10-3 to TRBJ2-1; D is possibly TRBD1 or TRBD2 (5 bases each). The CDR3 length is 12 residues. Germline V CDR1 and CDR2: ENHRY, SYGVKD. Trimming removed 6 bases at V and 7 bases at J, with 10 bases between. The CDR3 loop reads CAIRRGENEQFF. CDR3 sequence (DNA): TGTGCCATCAGAAGAGGGGAGAATGAGCAGTTCTTC.

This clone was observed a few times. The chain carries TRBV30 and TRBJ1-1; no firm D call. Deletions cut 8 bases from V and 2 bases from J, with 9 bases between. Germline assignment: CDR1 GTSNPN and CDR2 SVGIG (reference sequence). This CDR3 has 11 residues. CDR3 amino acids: CAGRKNTEAFF. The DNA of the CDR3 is TGTGCCGGAAGGAAAAACACTGAAGCTTTCTTT.

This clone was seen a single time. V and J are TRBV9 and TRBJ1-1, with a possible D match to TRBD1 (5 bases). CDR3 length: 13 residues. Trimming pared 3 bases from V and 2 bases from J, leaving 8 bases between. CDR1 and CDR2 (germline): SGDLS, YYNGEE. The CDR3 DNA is TGTGCCAGCAGCGAGGGGAGTAACACTGAAGCTTTCTTT. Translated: CASSEGSNTEAFF.

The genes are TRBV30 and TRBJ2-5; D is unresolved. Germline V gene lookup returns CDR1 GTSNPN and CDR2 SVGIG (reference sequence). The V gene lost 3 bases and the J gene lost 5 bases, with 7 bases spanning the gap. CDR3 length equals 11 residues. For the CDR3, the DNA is TGTGCCTGGAGAGGGCTCGAGACCCAGTACTTC. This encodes CAWRGLETQYF. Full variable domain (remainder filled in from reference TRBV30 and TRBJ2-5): SQTIHQWPATLVQPVGSPLSLECTVEGTSNPNLYWYRQAAGRGLQLLFYSVGIGQISSEVPQNLSASRPQDRQFILSSKKLLLSDSGFYLCAWRGLETQYFGPGTRLLVL.

The CDR3 bases are TGTGCCAGCAGCCAGACAGGGTCCAATGAGCAGTTCTTC. Amino acids: CASSQTGSNEQFF. The genes are TRBV25-1 and TRBJ2-1; 7 bases align to TRBD1. The V segment lost 6 bases and the J segment 6 bases; nucleotides outside the gene matches: 5. There are 13 residues in the CDR3. Looked up from germline, CDR1 is MGHDK and CDR2 is SYGVNS.

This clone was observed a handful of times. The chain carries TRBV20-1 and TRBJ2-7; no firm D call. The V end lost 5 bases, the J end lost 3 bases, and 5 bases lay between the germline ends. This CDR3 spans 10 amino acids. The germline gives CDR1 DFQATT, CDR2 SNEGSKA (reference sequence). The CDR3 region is CSAADYEQYF. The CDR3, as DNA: TGCAGTGCTGCGGACTACGAGCAGTACTTC.

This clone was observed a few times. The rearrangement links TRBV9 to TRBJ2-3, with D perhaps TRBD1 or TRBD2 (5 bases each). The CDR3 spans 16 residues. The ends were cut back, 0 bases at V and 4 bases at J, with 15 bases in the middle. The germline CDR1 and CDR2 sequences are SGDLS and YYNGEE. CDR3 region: CASSVGGSAASDTQYF. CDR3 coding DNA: TGTGCCAGCAGCGTAGGGGGGAGCGCCGCTTCAGATACGCAGTATTTT.